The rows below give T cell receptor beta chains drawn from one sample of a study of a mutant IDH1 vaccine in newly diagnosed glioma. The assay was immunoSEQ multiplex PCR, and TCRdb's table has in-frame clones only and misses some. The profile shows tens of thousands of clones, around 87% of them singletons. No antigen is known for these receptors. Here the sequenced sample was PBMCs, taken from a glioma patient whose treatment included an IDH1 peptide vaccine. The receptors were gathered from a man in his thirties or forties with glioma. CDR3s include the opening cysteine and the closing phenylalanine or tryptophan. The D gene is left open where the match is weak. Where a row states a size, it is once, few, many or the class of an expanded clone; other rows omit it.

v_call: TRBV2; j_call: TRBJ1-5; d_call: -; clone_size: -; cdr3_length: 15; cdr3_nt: TGTGCCAGCAGTGAAGATTGGCAGGGGAGTCAGCCCCAGCATTTT; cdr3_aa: CASSEDWQGSQPQHF
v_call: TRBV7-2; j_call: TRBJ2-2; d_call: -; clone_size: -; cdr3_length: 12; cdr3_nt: TGTGCCAGCGGCTACAGGGAAGGGGAGCTGTTTTTT; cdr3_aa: CASGYREGELFF
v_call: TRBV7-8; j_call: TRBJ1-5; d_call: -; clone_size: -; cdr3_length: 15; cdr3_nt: TGTGCCAGCAGCCGTCAGGACAGTTACAATCAGCCCCAGCATTTT; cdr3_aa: CASSRQDSYNQPQHF
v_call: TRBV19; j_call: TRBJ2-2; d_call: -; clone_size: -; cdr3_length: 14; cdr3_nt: TGTGCCAGTAGTATTTCGAGAAACACCGGGGAGCTGTTTTTT; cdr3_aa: CASSISRNTGELFF
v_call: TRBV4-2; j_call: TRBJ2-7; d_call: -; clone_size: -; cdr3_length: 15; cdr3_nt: TGTGCCAGCAGCCAAGCCCAGGGCAGCTCCTACGAGCAGTACTTC; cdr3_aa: CASSQAQGSSYEQYF
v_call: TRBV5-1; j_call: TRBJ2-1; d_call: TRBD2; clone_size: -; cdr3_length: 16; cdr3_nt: TGCGCCAGCAGCCTAATTACGGGGGGGCCGGTCAATGAGCAGTTCTTC; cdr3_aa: CASSLITGGPVNEQFF
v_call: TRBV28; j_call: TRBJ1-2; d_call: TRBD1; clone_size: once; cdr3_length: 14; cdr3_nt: TGTGCCAGCAGTTCCGGACAGGGGAGCTATGGCTACACCTTC; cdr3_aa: CASSSGQGSYGYTF
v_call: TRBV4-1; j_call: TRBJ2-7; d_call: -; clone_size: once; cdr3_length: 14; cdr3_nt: TGCGCCAGCAGCCAAGACAGGGCGTCCTACGAGCAGTACTTC; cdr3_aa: CASSQDRASYEQYF
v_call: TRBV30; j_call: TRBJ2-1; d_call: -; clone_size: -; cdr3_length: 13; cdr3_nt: TGTGCCCGCCGAGGGGTAGGTTACAATGAGCAGTTCTTC; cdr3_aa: CARRGVGYNEQFF
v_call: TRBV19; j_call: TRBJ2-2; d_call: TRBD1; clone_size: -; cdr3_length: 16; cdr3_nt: TGTGCCAGTAGTACGACAGGGGCGGAGCGCACCGGGGAGCTGTTTTTT; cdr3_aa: CASSTTGAERTGELFF
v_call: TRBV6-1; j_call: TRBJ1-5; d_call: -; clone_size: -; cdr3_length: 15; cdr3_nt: TGTGCCAGCAGTGGGGCAGAGGGGAGCAATCAGCCCCAGCATTTT; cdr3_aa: CASSGAEGSNQPQHF
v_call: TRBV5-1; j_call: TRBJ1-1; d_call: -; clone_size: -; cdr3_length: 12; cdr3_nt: TGCGCCAGCAGCCTACTCGACACTGAAGCTTTCTTT; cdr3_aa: CASSLLDTEAFF
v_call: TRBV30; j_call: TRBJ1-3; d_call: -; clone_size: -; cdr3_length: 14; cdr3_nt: TGTGCCTGGAATATGCGGCGCTCTGGAAACACCATATATTTT; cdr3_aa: CAWNMRRSGNTIYF
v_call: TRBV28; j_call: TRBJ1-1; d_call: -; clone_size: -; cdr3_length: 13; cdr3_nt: TGTGCCAGCACATTCAGACTGAACACTGAAGCTTTCTTT; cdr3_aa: CASTFRLNTEAFF
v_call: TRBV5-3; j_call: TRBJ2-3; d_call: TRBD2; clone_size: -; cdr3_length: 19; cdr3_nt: TGTGCCAGAAGCTTGCGTCAAGGACTAGCGGGGAGAAGCACAGATACGCAGTATTTT; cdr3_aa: CARSLRQGLAGRSTDTQYF
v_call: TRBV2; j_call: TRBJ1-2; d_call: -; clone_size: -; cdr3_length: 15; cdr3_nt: TGTGCCAGCTCGAACGATAGGGGGGGGAACTATGGCTACACCTTC; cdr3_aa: CASSNDRGGNYGYTF
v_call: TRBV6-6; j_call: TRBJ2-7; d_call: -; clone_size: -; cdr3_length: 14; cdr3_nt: TGTGCCAGCAGCCCCCACCGGGACATCTTCGAGCAGTACTTC; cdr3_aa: CASSPHRDIFEQYF
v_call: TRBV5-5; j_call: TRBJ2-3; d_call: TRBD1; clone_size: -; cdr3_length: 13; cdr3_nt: TGTGCCAGCAGGAAGGACAGGGGTGATACGCAGTATTTT; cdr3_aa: CASRKDRGDTQYF
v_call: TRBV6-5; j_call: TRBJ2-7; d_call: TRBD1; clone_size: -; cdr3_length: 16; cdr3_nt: TGTGCCAGCAGTTACGCACCAGGGGGCGTGATGGGCGAGCAGTACTTC; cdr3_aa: CASSYAPGGVMGEQYF
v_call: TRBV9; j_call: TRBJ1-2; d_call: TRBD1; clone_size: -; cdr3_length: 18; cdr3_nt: TGTGCCAGCAGCGTAGATGATGTGATGGACAGGCCATACTATGGCTACACCTTC; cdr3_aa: CASSVDDVMDRPYYGYTF
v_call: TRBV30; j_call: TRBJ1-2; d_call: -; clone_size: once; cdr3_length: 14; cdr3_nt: TGTGCCTGGAGTGTAAGGTCCGGAGCTTATGGCTACACCTTC; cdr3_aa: CAWSVRSGAYGYTF
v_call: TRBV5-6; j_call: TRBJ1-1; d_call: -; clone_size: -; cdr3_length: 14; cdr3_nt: TGTGCCAGCAGCGCCTACCGGGAGAGGGCTGAAGCTTTCTTT; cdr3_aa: CASSAYRERAEAFF
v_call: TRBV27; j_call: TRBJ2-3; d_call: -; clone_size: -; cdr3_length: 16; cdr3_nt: TGTGCCAGCAGTCCCGGCGCGACCCTAGAGACAGATACGCAGTATTTT; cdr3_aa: CASSPGATLETDTQYF
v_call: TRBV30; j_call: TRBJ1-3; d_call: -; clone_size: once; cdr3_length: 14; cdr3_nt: TGTGCCTGGAGTGTACTTTTCTCTGGAAACACCATATATTTT; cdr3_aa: CAWSVLFSGNTIYF
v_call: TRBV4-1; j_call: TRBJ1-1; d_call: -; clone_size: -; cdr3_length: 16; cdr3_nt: TGCGCCAGCAGCCAAGGGGTCAGGGGAGGTGACACTGAAGCTTTCTTT; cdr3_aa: CASSQGVRGGDTEAFF
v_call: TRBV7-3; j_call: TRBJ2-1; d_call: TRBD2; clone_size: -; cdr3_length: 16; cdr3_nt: TGTGCCAGCAGCTTAATGGCGGGAGTCTCCTACAATGAGCAGTTCTTC; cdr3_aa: CASSLMAGVSYNEQFF
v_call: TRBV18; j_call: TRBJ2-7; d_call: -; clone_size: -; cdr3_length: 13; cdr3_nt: TGTGCCAGCTCACAAAAACTACGGGACGAGCAGTACTTC; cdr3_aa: CASSQKLRDEQYF
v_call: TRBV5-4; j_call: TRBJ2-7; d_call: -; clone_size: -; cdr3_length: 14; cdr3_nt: TGTGCCAGCAGCTTGGGAGGGGGACGAGGCGAGCAGTACTTC; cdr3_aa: CASSLGGGRGEQYF
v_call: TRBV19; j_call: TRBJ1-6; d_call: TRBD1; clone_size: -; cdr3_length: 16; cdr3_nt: TGTGCCAGTAGTATCGGGACAGCTTTCTATAATTCACCCCTCCACTTT; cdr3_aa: CASSIGTAFYNSPLHF
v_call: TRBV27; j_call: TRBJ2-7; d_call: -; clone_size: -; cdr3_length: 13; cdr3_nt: TGTGCCAGCAGTTTTGGACAGTCCGGGGAGCAGTACTTC; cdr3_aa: CASSFGQSGEQYF
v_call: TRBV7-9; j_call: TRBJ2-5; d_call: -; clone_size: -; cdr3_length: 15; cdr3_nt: TGTGCCAGCAGCTTAACCGCGACACAACAAGAGACCCAGTACTTC; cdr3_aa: CASSLTATQQETQYF
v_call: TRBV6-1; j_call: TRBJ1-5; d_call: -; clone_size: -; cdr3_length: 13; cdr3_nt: TGTGCCAGCAGTGAGGAAATCCATCTGCCCCAGCATTTT; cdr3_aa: CASSEEIHLPQHF
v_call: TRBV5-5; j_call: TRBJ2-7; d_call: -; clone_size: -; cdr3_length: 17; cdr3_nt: TGTGCCAGCAGCCTAAGCCTGACAGATTACCCCTCCTACGAGCAGTACTTC; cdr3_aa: CASSLSLTDYPSYEQYF
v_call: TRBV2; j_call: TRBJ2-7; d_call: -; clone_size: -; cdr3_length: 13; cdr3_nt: TGTGCCAGCAGTTCCCAGGTATTGTACGAGCAGTACTTC; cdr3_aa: CASSSQVLYEQYF
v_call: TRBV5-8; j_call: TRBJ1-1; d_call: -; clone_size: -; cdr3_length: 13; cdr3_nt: TGTGCCAGCAGCACGGACCCGAACACTGAAGCTTTCTTT; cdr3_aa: CASSTDPNTEAFF